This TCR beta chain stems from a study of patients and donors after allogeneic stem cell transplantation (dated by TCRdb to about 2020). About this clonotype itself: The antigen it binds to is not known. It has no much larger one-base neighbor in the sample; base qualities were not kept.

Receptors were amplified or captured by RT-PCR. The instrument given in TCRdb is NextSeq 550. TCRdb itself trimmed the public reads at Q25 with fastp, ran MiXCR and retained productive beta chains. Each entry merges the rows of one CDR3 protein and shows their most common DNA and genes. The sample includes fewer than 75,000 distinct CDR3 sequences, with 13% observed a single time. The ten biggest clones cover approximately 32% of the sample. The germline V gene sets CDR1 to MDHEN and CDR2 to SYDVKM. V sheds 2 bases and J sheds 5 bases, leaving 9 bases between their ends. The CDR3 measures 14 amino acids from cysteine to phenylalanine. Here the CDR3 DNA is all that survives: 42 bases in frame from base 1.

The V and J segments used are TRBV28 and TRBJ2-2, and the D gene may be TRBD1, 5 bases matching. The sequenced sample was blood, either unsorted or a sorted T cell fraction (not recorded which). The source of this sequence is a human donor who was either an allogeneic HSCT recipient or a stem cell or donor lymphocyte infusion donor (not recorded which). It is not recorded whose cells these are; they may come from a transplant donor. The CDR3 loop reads CASSLDSDTGELFF. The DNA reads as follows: TGTGCCAGCAGTTTAGACAGTGATACCGGGGAGCTGTTTTTT.